This T cell receptor (beta chain) was sequenced in a study of molecular identifiers for immune sequencing clone quantification. TCRdb used MiXCR to reprocess the PCR reads, holding one entry per CDR3 protein. The sample consists of 90,000 or so distinct CDR3 sequences, roughly 23% of them appearing once. At least ten counts were recorded for this clonotype. V gave up 4 bases and J gave up 6 bases, with 15 bases separating them. CDR1 is MNHEY and CDR2 is SMNVEV in the germline V gene (reference sequence). This CDR3 is 14 amino acids long. The sequence derives from a human donor in good health. Some libraries in this study had Jurkat cell RNA spiked in. The chain employs TRBV27 and TRBJ1-1, with D maybe TRBD1 (5 bases). The sequenced material came from naive CD8+ T cells from blood, with Jurkat cell RNA spiked in. The subset denotes: FACS-sorted CD8+CD4-CCR7+CD45RA+ naive T cells. As DNA, the CDR3 is TGTGCCAGCAGTTACGGGACGGGAGTCTCTGAAGCTTTCTTT. Protein sequence: CASSYGTGVSEAFF.